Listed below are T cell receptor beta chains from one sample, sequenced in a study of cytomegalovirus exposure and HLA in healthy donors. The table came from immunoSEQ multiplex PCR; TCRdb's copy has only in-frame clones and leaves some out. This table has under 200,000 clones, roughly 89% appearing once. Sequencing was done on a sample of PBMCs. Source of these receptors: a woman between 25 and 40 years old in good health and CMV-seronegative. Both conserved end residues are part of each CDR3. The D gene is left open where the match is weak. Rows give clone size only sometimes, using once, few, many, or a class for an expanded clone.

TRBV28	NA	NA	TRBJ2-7	CASSLGGTGGFEQYF	TGTGCCAGCAGTTTGGGGGGGACAGGTGGGTTCGAGCAGTACTTC
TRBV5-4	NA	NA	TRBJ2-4	CASSLGERIAKNIQYF	TGTGCCAGCAGCTTGGGGGAGAGGATAGCCAAAAACATTCAGTACTTC
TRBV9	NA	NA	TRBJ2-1	CASSPSPYNEQFF	TGTGCCAGCAGCCCCTCTCCCTACAATGAGCAGTTCTTC
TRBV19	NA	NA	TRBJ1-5	CASSPNSGGGTPQHF	TGTGCCAGTAGTCCCAATTCCGGGGGAGGCACGCCCCAGCATTTT
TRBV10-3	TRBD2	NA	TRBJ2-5	CAITSTGTSGSQETQYF	TGTGCCATCACCTCGACCGGGACTAGCGGGAGTCAAGAGACCCAGTACTTC
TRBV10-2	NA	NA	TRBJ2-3	CASSESWGGAADTQYF	TGCGCCAGCAGTGAGTCTTGGGGGGGGGCCGCAGATACGCAGTATTTT
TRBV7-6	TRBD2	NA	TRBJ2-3	CASSLGAGLAGTDTQYF	TGTGCCAGCAGCTTAGGGGCGGGACTAGCTGGCACAGATACGCAGTATTTT
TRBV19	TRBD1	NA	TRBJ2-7	CASSYVGQGAREQYF	TGTGCCAGTAGCTATGTTGGACAGGGGGCGCGGGAGCAGTACTTC
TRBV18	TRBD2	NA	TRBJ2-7	CASSPLGLAGYEQYF	TGTGCCAGCTCACCGTTAGGACTAGCGGGATACGAGCAGTACTTC
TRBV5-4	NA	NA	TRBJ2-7	CASSLDAPGYEQYF	TGTGCCAGCAGCTTGGACGCACCCGGCTACGAGCAGTACTTC
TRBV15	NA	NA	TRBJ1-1	CATSRPQGWTEAFF	TGTGCCACCAGCAGACCCCAGGGGTGGACTGAAGCTTTCTTT
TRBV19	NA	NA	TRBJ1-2	CASSTFGGGDYGYTF	TGTGCCAGTAGTACGTTCGGAGGAGGGGACTATGGCTACACCTTC
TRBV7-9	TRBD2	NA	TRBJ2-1	CASSPRLAGEVYNEQFF	TGTGCCAGCAGCCCCCGCTTAGCGGGGGAGGTATACAATGAGCAGTTCTTC
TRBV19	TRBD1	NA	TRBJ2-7	CASSKNRDSYEQYF	TGTGCCAGTAGTAAAAACCGGGACAGCTACGAGCAGTACTTC
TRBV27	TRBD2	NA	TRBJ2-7	CASSLFGTSGGTYEQYF	TGTGCCAGCAGTTTGTTCGGGACTAGCGGGGGGACCTACGAGCAGTACTTC
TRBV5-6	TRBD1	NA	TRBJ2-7	CASSGQGRGNYEQYF	TGTGCCAGCAGCGGACAGGGTCGGGGAAATTACGAGCAGTACTTC
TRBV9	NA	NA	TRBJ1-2	CASSAQANYGYTF	TGTGCCAGCAGCGCCCAGGCTAACTATGGCTACACCTTC
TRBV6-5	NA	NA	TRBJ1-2	CASSYSGGGGYTF	TGTGCCAGCAGTTACTCAGGGGGGGGAGGCTACACCTTC
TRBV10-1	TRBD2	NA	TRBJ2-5	CASSAGTSGQQETQYF	TGCGCCAGCAGTGCGGGGACTAGCGGGCAGCAAGAGACCCAGTACTTC
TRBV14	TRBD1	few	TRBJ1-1	CASSQDWGRGLNTEAFF	TGTGCCAGCAGCCAAGATTGGGGCAGGGGGCTGAACACTGAAGCTTTCTTT
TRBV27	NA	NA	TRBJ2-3	CASSLWAPRDTQYF	TGTGCCAGCAGTTTGTGGGCCCCACGGGATACGCAGTATTTT
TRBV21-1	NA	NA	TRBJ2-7	CASSFWPGAYEQYF	TGTGCCAGCAGCTTCTGGCCAGGGGCGTACGAGCAGTACTTC
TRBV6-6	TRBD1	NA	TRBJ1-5	CASRPRDSRDQPQHF	TGTGCCAGCAGGCCCCGGGACAGTAGGGATCAGCCCCAGCATTTT
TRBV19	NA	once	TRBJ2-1	CASSTPGSYNEQFF	TGTGCCAGTAGTACCCCGGGCTCCTACAATGAGCAGTTCTTC
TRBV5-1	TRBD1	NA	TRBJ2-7	CASSPTGQGAGEQYF	TGCGCCAGCAGCCCAACCGGACAGGGGGCGGGGGAGCAGTACTTC
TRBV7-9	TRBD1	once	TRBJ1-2	CASSPRTGTYGYTF	TGTGCCAGCAGCCCTCGGACAGGGACCTATGGCTACACCTTC
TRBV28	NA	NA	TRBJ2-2	CASRPTGTGELFF	TGTGCCAGCAGGCCTACAGGCACCGGGGAGCTGTTTTTT
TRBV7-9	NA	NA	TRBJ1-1	CASRDRWITEAFF	TGTGCCAGCAGGGACAGATGGATCACTGAAGCTTTCTTT